Sequencing of this TCR beta chain was carried out in a study of shared clonotypes between healthy human individuals. Study-level points and caveats: Blood was the only sampled material, and tissue repertoires likely differ.

The J segment lost 2 bases and the V segment lost 0 bases, leaving 4 bases of the junction unmatched. Looked up from germline, CDR1 is SGHDN and CDR2 is FVKESK. The CDR3 runs 16 residues. CD8 cells regarded as naive lacked CD45RO, were positively chosen for CCR7, and omitted terminally differentiated effector memory CD45RA+ cells. A remark on this clone: Its antigen is still unknown.

Repertoires were generated with immunoSEQ multiplex PCR, while TCRdb's copy carries only in-frame clones and drops some. The table lists approximately 2,200,000 clones, about 93% of them singletons. V is TRBV14 and J is TRBJ1-2; 9 nucleotides line up with TRBD1. This sequence originates from a man aged 18 to 30 in good health. Some clones in this sample may be carry-over from other donors' samples. Sequencing was performed on naive CD8+ T cells from PBMCs. The CDR3, as DNA: TGTGCCAGCAGCCAAGATCTGGGGACAGGGAACTATGGCTACACCTTC. It codes for CASSQDLGTGNYGYTF.